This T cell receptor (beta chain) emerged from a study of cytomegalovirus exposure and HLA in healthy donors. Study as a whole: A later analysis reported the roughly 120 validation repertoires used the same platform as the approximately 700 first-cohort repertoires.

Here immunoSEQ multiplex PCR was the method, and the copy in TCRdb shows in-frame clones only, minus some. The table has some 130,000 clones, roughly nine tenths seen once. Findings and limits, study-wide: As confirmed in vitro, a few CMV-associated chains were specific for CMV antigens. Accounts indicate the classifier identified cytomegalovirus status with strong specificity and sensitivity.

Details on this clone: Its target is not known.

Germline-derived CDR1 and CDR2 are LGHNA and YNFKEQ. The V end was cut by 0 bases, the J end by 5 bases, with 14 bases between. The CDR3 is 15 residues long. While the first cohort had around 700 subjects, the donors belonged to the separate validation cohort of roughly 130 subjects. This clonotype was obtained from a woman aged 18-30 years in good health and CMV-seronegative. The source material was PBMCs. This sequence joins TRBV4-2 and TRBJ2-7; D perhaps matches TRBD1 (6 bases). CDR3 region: CASSQDGGPHNEQYF. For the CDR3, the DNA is TGTGCCAGCAGCCAAGATGGGGGCCCGCACAACGAGCAGTACTTC.